Presented here are 30 T cell receptor beta chains from one specimen sequenced in a study of blood T cell repertoires in COVID-19. Here immunoSEQ multiplex PCR was the method, and the copy in TCRdb shows in-frame clones only, minus some. This sample yields around 23,000 clones, of which 72% are seen a single time; approximately 40% belongs to the top ten. Sequencing used peripheral blood. These receptors all come from a woman over 75 with acute or convalescent COVID-19.

This clone showed up just a few times. The chain couples TRBV6-5 to TRBJ2-3; 8 positions match TRBD2. The CDR3 consists of 15 residues. The trim removed 8 bases at V and 0 bases at J, leaving 7 bases unmatched. Germline loops: CDR1 MNHEY, CDR2 SVGAGI. The CDR3 nucleotides are TGTGCCAGCCGGAATAGCGGGGCCAGCACAGATACGCAGTATTTT. Protein: CASRNSGASTDTQYF.

The chain couples TRBV6-2 or TRBV6-3 to TRBJ1-1; no clear D gene. Germline V gene sequence: CDR1 MNHEY, CDR2 SVGEGT. The CDR3 consists of 17 residues. V shed 2 bases and J shed 0 bases, with 16 bases lying between them. Written as DNA, the CDR3 is TGTGCCAGCAGTTACGGGCGGGCAGGCGACCTGAACACTGAAGCTTTCTTT. It yields the protein CASSYGRAGDLNTEAFF.

This clone has only a few counts. This sequence joins TRBV5-1 and TRBJ2-3; 7 nucleotides align to TRBD2. The CDR3 contains 15 residues. Trimming took 2 bases from V and 1 from J; bases not matched to a gene: 4. Germline loops: CDR1 SGHRS, CDR2 YFSETQ. The CDR3 DNA sequence: TGCGCCAGCAGCTTCGGACTAGGCGGCACAGATACGCAGTATTTT. Translation gives CASSFGLGGTDTQYF.

In this sample, this clone turned up a few times. This chain joins TRBV7-2 and TRBJ1-1; no clear D. The CDR3 consists of 14 residues. Germline CDR1 reads SGHTA; CDR2 reads FQGNSA. Trimming cost V 3 bases and J 4 bases, with 12 bases left between them. DNA of the CDR3: TGTGCCAGCAGCTTCCGTGTAGCTCGCACTGAAGCTTTCTTT. It translates to CASSFRVARTEAFF. The whole variable domain, remainder taken from reference TRBV7-2 and TRBJ1-1, is GAGVSQSPSNKVTEKGKDVELRCDPISGHTALYWYRQSLGQGLEFLIYFQGNSAPDKSGLPSDRFSAERTGGSVSTLTIQRTQQEDSAVYLCASSFRVARTEAFFGQGTRLTVV.

The gene calls are TRBV12-3 or TRBV12-4 and TRBJ1-1; perhaps TRBD1 as D (5 bases). V lost 7 bases, J lost 3 bases, and 9 bases lay in between. CDR3 size: 12 residues. CDR3 coding DNA: TGTGCCAGCAATTGGGGGGACACTGAAGCTTTCTTT. It encodes CASNWGDTEAFF.

The rearrangement uses TRBV12-5 and TRBJ2-3; TRBD1 agrees at 11 bases. Trimming at V came to 4 bases and at J to 6 bases, leaving 12 bases not matched to a gene. The CDR3 has 17 amino acids. Looked up from germline, CDR1 is LGHNT and CDR2 is FRNRAP. Written as DNA, the CDR3 is TGTGCTAGTGGTTCGCCGGGACAGGGGGATCTTTGGGATACGCAGTATTTT. Protein product: CASGSPGQGDLWDTQYF.

The chain couples TRBV20-1 to TRBJ2-3, with 9 bases fitting TRBD2. Trimming took 3 bases from V and 2 from J; bases not matched to a gene: 6. Germline CDR1 DFQATT, CDR2 SNEGSKA (reference sequence). This CDR3 comprises 15 residues. CDR3 residues: CSASRLAGNTDTQYF. The CDR3 nucleotides are TGCAGTGCTAGTCGGCTAGCGGGGAACACAGATACGCAGTATTTT.

By its share, this clone is large. The V call is TRBV19, the J call TRBJ2-5, with D possibly TRBD2 on 5 matching bases. Trimming took 5 bases from V and 1 from J, leaving 14 bases between them. Germline V gene data show CDR1 as LNHDA and CDR2 as SQIVND (reference sequence). CDR3 size: 15 residues. The CDR3 loop is CASSPRRSGQETQYF. CDR3 bases: TGTGCCAGTAGTCCCCGGCGGAGCGGCCAAGAGACCCAGTACTTC.

V and J are TRBV28 and TRBJ2-1; D perhaps matches TRBD1 (6 bases). Germline V gives CDR1 MDHEN, CDR2 SYDVKM. The V end was cut by 5 bases, the J end by 7 bases, with 21 bases between. This CDR3 region has 16 residues. CDR3 sequence reads: CASSLPTGNSGNEQFF. CDR3 nucleotide sequence: TGTGCCAGCAGTCTACCGACAGGCAACTCGGGGAATGAGCAGTTCTTC.

This clone was counted a single time. The chain links TRBV5-5 to TRBJ1-2, with D possibly TRBD1 on 5 matching bases. CDR1 is SGHKS, CDR2 YYEKEE, per germline (reference sequence). Trimming took 1 base from V and 0 from J, leaving 19 bases between them. This CDR3 has 18 amino acids. The CDR3 sequence is CASSLRRAPGGTNYGYTF. CDR3 bases: TGTGCCAGCAGCTTGAGGAGAGCGCCCGGGGGGACTAACTATGGCTACACCTTC. The full variable domain, rest sourced from reference TRBV5-5 and TRBJ1-2, is DAGVTQSPTHLIKTRGQQVTLRCSPISGHKSVSWYQQVLGQGPQFIFQYYEKEERGRGNFPDRFSARQFPNYSSELNVNALLLGDSALYLCASSLRRAPGGTNYGYTFGSGTRLTVV.

The chain recombines TRBV19 with TRBJ1-1, with 7 nucleotides matching TRBD1. This CDR3 has 12 amino acids. Trimming removed 5 bases from V and 8 bases from J; junction bases left unmatched: 5. From germline, CDR1 is LNHDA and CDR2 SQIVND (reference sequence). The DNA for the CDR3 is TGTGCCAGTAGTCATTCAGGGGGAGAAGCTTTCTTT. The encoded protein is CASSHSGGEAFF.

V is TRBV12-3 or TRBV12-4 and J is TRBJ1-4; D is unresolved. V was pared by 4 bases and J by 14 bases, with 11 bases between. The CDR3 extends over 11 amino acids. CDR3 in DNA: TGTGCCAGCAGTTCCCGACTAAGGCTGTTTTTT. It specifies CASSSRLRLFF.

The rearrangement uses TRBV6-5 and TRBJ1-2; 7 bases fit TRBD1. The CDR3 has 14 residues. Germline V gene sequence: CDR1 MNHEY, CDR2 SVGAGI. After removal of 4 bases from V and 2 bases from J, the junction contained 4 bases not matched to a gene. CDR3 sequence reads: CASSSIQGNYGYTF. The CDR3 region has the DNA TGTGCCAGCAGTTCGATACAGGGGAACTATGGCTACACCTTC.

The gene calls are TRBV18 and TRBJ2-7; D is undetermined. The V end was cut by 4 bases, the J end by 0 bases, with 7 bases between. Per germline, CDR1 KGHSH and CDR2 LQKENI. The CDR3 length is 13 residues. CDR3 coding DNA: TGTGCCAGCTCACTAGCACTCTCCTACGAGCAGTACTTC. Encoded protein: CASSLALSYEQYF.

This clone showed up just once. The chain combines TRBV5-1 with TRBJ1-6; D gene unclear. CDR3 length equals 16 residues. CDR1 is SGHRS, CDR2 YFSETQ, per germline. V lost 0 bases, J lost 6 bases, and 13 bases lay in between. In DNA, the CDR3 is TGCGCCAGCAGCTTGGCCGGTACGGGTTCTAATTCACCCCTCCACTTT. It yields the protein CASSLAGTGSNSPLHF.

The chain has TRBV7-2 and TRBJ1-3; unclear D gene. Looked up from germline, CDR1 is SGHTA and CDR2 is FQGNSA. Trimming cost V 6 bases and J 0 bases, with 9 bases left between them. The CDR3 contains 14 residues. The CDR3 DNA follows: TGTGCCAGCAGTTCGAGTAACTCTGGAAACACCATATATTTT. Translation gives CASSSSNSGNTIYF.

This chain joins TRBV2 and TRBJ1-5, with TRBD1 matching over 8 bases. The CDR3 is 14 amino acids. Unmatched junction bases numbered 0, after V lost 0 bases and J lost 5 bases. CDR1 is SNHLY, CDR2 FYNNEI, per germline. CDR3 DNA sequence: TGTGCCAGCAGTGAAGCGACAGGGGATCAGCCCCAGCATTTT. Translated: CASSEATGDQPQHF.

The chain combines TRBV6-5 with TRBJ1-1, with TRBD1 matching 7 bases. This CDR3 is built from 12 residues. Germline trimming cut 11 bases from V and 3 bases from J; bases unmatched to any gene: 6. The germline CDR1 and CDR2 sequences are MNHEY and SVGAGI. DNA of the CDR3: TGTGCCGCTCGCACAGGGGACACTGAAGCTTTCTTT. It translates to CAARTGDTEAFF.

J is TRBJ1-6 and V is TRBV19, with D perhaps matching TRBD1 (6 bases). Trimming pared 2 bases from V and 14 bases from J, leaving 13 bases between. Germline V gene lookup returns CDR1 LNHDA and CDR2 SQIVND (reference sequence). The CDR3 is 13 amino acids. The CDR3 sequence is CASSITRGEALHF. The CDR3 coding sequence is TGTGCCAGTAGTATAACCAGGGGTGAGGCCCTCCACTTT.

J is TRBJ2-1 and V is TRBV9, with 11 bases identical to TRBD2. V was pared by 1 base and J by 8 bases, with 8 bases of the junction left unmatched. The CDR3 extends over 16 amino acids. From germline, CDR1 is SGDLS and CDR2 YYNGEE. Here the CDR3 reads CASSVSPLAGDHEQFF. The CDR3, as DNA: TGTGCCAGCAGCGTATCCCCACTAGCGGGGGACCATGAGCAGTTCTTC.

This chain connects TRBV3-1 (or the pseudogene TRBV3-2) to TRBJ2-1, with 9 bases fitting TRBD2. The CDR3 runs to 15 residues. Trimming took 3 bases from V and 10 from J; bases not matched to a gene: 10. Per germline, CDR1 LGHDT and CDR2 YNNKEL (reference sequence). The CDR3 sequence is CASSQRLAAMGEQFF. The CDR3, as DNA: TGTGCCAGCAGCCAGAGACTAGCGGCCATGGGGGAGCAGTTCTTC.

The chain joins TRBV28 to TRBJ2-5; TRBD2 agrees at 7 bases. Looked up from germline, CDR1 is MDHEN and CDR2 is SYDVKM. The V gene end was trimmed by 11 bases and the J gene end by 0 bases; junction bases not matched to a gene: 6. The CDR3 spans 13 residues. CDR3 loop: CAGRGVYQETQYF. For the CDR3, the DNA is TGTGCCGGTCGGGGGGTGTACCAAGAGACCCAGTACTTC.

This clone was seen only a few times. The V gene is TRBV24-1, the J gene TRBJ2-3, with D possibly TRBD2 on 6 matching bases. V was trimmed by 4 bases and J by 4 bases, leaving 14 bases between them. The CDR3 is 15 amino acids. CDR1 KGHDR and CDR2 SFDVKD come from the germline V gene. The CDR3 here is CATSDNGGPADTQYF. Written as DNA, the CDR3 is TGTGCCACCAGTGACAATGGAGGGCCGGCAGATACGCAGTATTTT.

This chain connects TRBV28 to TRBJ1-4; a possible D gene is TRBD1 (5 bases). Germline-derived CDR1 and CDR2 are MDHEN and SYDVKM. Trimming left V 1 base short and J 8 bases short, with 14 bases between. The CDR3 has 15 residues. CDR3 DNA sequence: TGTGCCAGCAGTTTATTCGGGCAGGGTGGAGAAAAACTGTTTTTT. Its protein product is CASSLFGQGGEKLFF.

V usage is TRBV27 and J usage is TRBJ2-1, with 7 positions matching TRBD1. With V trimmed by 6 bases and J by 5 bases, 7 bases remained unmatched. The germline CDR1 and CDR2 sequences are MNHEY and SMNVEV (reference sequence). CDR3 size: 14 residues. This CDR3 reads CASRTTGPNNEQFF. The CDR3 coding sequence is TGTGCCAGCAGAACGACAGGGCCCAACAATGAGCAGTTCTTC.

This chain connects TRBV19 to TRBJ2-5, with 7 bases matching TRBD1. Germline lookup yields CDR1 LNHDA and CDR2 SQIVND (reference sequence). The CDR3 extends over 13 amino acids. The ends lost 10 bases at V and 2 bases at J; junction bases unmatched: 7. The CDR3 protein is CATRRQGQETQYF. The CDR3, as DNA: TGTGCCACCCGTAGACAGGGACAAGAGACCCAGTACTTC.

V and J are TRBV5-1 and TRBJ1-2, with 10 bases lining up with TRBD1. The V gene's germline CDR1 is SGHRS and CDR2 YFSETQ. V shed 0 bases and J 3 bases; nucleotides not matched to a gene: 2. CDR3 size: 15 residues. The CDR3 here is CASSLGTGGDYGYTF. The CDR3 DNA reads as TGCGCCAGCAGCTTGGGGACAGGGGGGGACTATGGCTACACCTTC. The full variable domain, in which reference TRBV5-1 and TRBJ1-2 provide the parts outside the CDR3, is KAGVTQTPRYLIKTRGQQVTLSCSPISGHRSVSWYQQTPGQGLQFLFEYFSETQRNKGNFPGRFSGRQFSNSRSEMNVSTLELGDSALYLCASSLGTGGDYGYTFGSGTRLTVV.

This clone was seen a single time. The genes are TRBV6-5 and TRBJ1-2, with a weak D call TRBD1 (5 bases). Trimming stripped 6 bases from V and 2 bases from J, with 13 bases between. CDR1 MNHEY and CDR2 SVGAGI come from the germline V gene. The CDR3 runs to 14 residues. CDR3 amino acids: CASRRSGGNYGYTF. The CDR3 DNA reads TGTGCCAGCAGGCGCTCCGGGGGGAACTATGGCTACACCTTC.

The chain is built from TRBV21-1 and TRBJ1-3. TRBV21-1 is listed as a pseudogene. The CDR3 runs to 14 residues. The CDR3 loop reads CASSKGGTGDTIYF. In nucleotides, the CDR3 is TGTGCCAGCAGCAAAGGAGGGACGGGGGACACCATATATTTT.

The genes are TRBV9 and TRBJ1-1; D possibly corresponds to TRBD1 (5 bases). Germline CDR1 and CDR2: SGDLS and YYNGEE. This CDR3 contains 13 residues. V lost 5 bases and J 4 bases, leaving 12 bases between the germline ends. The CDR3, as DNA: TGTGCCAGCAGGGAAGGGGAGGGCACTGAAGCTTTCTTT. Amino acids: CASREGEGTEAFF.